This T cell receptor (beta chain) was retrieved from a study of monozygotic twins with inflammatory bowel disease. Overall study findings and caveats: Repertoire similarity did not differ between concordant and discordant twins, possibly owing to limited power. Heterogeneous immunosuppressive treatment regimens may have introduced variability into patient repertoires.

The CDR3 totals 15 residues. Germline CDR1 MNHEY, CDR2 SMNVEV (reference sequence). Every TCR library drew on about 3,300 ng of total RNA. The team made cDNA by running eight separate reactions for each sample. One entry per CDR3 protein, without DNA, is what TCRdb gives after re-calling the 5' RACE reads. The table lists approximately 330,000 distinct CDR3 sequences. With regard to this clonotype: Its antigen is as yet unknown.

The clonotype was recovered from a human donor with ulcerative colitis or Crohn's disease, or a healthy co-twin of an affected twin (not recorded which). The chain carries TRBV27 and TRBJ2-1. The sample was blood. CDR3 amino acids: CASLRLRGSYNEQFF.